The 3 T cell receptor beta chains presented below share a single source sample, sequenced in a study of cytomegalovirus exposure and HLA in healthy donors. Some clones are missing from TCRdb's copy, which holds only in-frame ones; the method was immunoSEQ multiplex PCR. The sample yields over 250,000 clones, 65% to 90% seen once. Sample: PBMCs. The receptors here all came from a woman in her late teens or twenties in good health and CMV-seronegative.

This chain links TRBV21-1 with TRBJ2-7; no check of the table's D call, TRBD1, against the DNA was made. TRBV21-1 is annotated as a pseudogene. The CDR3 totals 14 residues. The CDR3 bases are TGTGCCAGCAGCATACACCTGGGCCCCTACGAGCAGTACTTC. This encodes CASSIHLGPYEQYF.

The chain combines TRBV2 with TRBJ2-7; 7 nucleotides agree with TRBD2. In germline, CDR1 is SNHLY, CDR2 FYNNEI. The junction had 19 bases not matched to a gene; V was cut back by 5 bases and J by 3 bases. This CDR3 is 18 amino acids long. The CDR3 DNA follows: TGTGCCAGCAGTCCTCGAATTATTCGTGGGAGGGCCTTCTACGAGCAGTACTTC. This sequence encodes CASSPRIIRGRAFYEQYF.

This clone has only one observation. The J gene is TRBJ1-3, the V gene TRBV5-1; D call uncertain. The germline V and J ends were trimmed by 0 bases and 0 bases, with 13 bases remaining between them. Germline loops: CDR1 SGHRS, CDR2 YFSETQ. CDR3 length: 17 amino acids. The CDR3 DNA reads as TGCGCCAGCAGCTTGGAGGTTCTGGGCAGCTCTGGAAACACCATATATTTT. It encodes CASSLEVLGSSGNTIYF.